This T cell receptor (beta chain) is from a study of T cell repertoires in cytomegalovirus infection. On the study more broadly: Indicated by public TCR beta signatures were CMV infection and matching HLA type.

TCRdb itself ran the reads through MiXCR, one entry per CDR3 protein. The top ten clones hold around 27% of a sample with approximately 180,000 distinct CDR3 sequences, about a sixth of them seen once. CDR1 is MDHEN and CDR2 is SYDVKM in the germline V gene. The CDR3 runs to 15 residues. V was cut by 5 bases and J by 1 base, with 13 bases left in between. Study-wide points: The study found HLA-C-restricted CMV-specific TCR beta clonotypes dominating the ex vivo response.

In its sample, this clonotype was seen a few times. Its antigen is undetermined. Sequencing was done on a sample of CD8+ T cells from PBMCs. The chain employs TRBV28 and TRBJ2-3, with D maybe TRBD1 (5 bases). The sequence was collected from a human donor in good health (CMV status not recorded). Some clones in this sample may be carry-over from other donors' samples. CDR3: CASSTTGEGTDTQYF. The CDR3 bases are TGTGCCAGCAGTACTACAGGAGAGGGCACAGATACGCAGTATTTT.